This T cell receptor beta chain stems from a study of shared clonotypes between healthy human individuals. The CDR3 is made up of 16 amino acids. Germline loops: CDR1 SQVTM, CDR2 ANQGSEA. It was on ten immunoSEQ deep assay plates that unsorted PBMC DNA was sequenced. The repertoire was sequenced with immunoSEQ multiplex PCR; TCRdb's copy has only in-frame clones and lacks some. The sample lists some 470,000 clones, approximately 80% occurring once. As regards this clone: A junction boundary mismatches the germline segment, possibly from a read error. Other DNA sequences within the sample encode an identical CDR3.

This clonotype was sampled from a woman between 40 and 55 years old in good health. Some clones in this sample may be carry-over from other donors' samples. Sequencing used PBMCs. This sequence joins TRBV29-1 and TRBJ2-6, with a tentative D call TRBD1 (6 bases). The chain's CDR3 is CSVDAGEKAGANVLTF. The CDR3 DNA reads TGCAGCGTTGATGCAGGGGAGAAGGCTGGGGCCAACGTCCTGACCTTC.